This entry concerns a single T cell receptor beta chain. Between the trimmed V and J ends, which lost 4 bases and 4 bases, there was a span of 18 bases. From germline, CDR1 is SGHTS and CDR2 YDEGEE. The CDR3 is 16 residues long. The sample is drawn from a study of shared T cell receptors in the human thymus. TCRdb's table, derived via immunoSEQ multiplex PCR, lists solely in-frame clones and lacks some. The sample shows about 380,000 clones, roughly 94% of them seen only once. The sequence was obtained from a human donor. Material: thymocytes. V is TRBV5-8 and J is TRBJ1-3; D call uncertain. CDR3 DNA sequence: TGTGCCAGCAGCGTCGGGCTTCCGCGAGGAGGAAACACCATATATTTT. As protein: CASSVGLPRGGNTIYF.